This TCR beta chain comes out of a study of cytomegalovirus exposure and HLA in healthy donors. The CDR3 extends over 17 amino acids. Trimming took 1 base from V and 3 from J; bases not matched to a gene: 9. The germline V gene has CDR1 MGHRA and CDR2 YSYEKL. The PCR made use of 60 Vbeta and 13 Jbeta primers. Repertoires were generated with immunoSEQ multiplex PCR, while TCRdb's copy carries only in-frame clones and drops some. Of fewer than 200,000 clones listed, around 84% are singletons. The rearrangement joins TRBV4-1 to TRBJ2-1; 7 nucleotides match TRBD1. The sample was PBMCs. The sequence was collected from a man aged 25 to 45 in good health and CMV-seropositive. The CDR3, as DNA: TGCGCCAGCAGCCAAGGCGGAGACAGGGAGAACTACAATGAGCAGTTCTTC. It yields the protein CASSQGGDRENYNEQFF.